One sample yielded the 5 T cell receptor beta chains listed below, sequenced in a study of blood T cell repertoires in COVID-19. TCRdb's table, derived via immunoSEQ multiplex PCR, lists solely in-frame clones and lacks some. The table lists under 300,000 clones, 80% to 85% of them singletons. The specimen was peripheral blood. These TCRs come from a woman between 18 and 29 years old with acute or convalescent COVID-19.

V usage is TRBV5-1 and J usage is TRBJ1-1; TRBD1 is a possible D gene (6 bases). V was cut by 4 bases and J by 9 bases, with 13 bases left in between. This CDR3 contains 12 residues. Germline assignment: CDR1 SGHRS and CDR2 YFSETQ. This chain's CDR3 is CASSPGTPQAFF. The CDR3 DNA reads as TGCGCCAGCAGCCCCGGGACACCCCAAGCTTTCTTT.

The chain combines TRBV15 with TRBJ1-5; 12 bases match TRBD1. The V and J ends lost 3 bases and 2 bases, in that order; junction bases with no gene match: 11. This CDR3 region has 19 residues. CDR1 is LNHNV and CDR2 is YYDKDF in the germline V gene (reference sequence). This chain's CDR3 is CATSRHPGQGALGNQPQHF. In nucleotides, the CDR3 is TGTGCCACCAGCAGGCATCCGGGACAGGGGGCCCTGGGCAATCAGCCCCAGCATTTT.

V is TRBV7-9 and J is TRBJ2-1; 10 bases line up with TRBD2. Germline lookup yields CDR1 SEHNR and CDR2 FQNEAQ (reference sequence). CDR3 size: 16 residues. V lost 1 base, J lost 4 bases, and 4 bases stayed unmatched. CDR3 loop: CASSLVGAGGYNEQFF. The CDR3 DNA is TGTGCCAGCAGCTTAGTCGGAGCGGGAGGGTACAATGAGCAGTTCTTC.

The chain couples TRBV5-1 to TRBJ1-4; 7 bases are shared with TRBD1. The germline V gene encodes CDR1 SGHRS and CDR2 YFSETQ. The length of the CDR3 is 14 residues. The junction had 7 bases not matched to a gene; V was cut back by 2 bases and J by 9 bases. The CDR3: CASSFEGARKKLFF. The CDR3 nucleotides are TGCGCCAGCAGCTTCGAGGGGGCCAGGAAAAAACTGTTTTTT. The full variable domain, in which reference TRBV5-1 and TRBJ1-4 provide the parts outside the CDR3, is KAGVTQTPRYLIKTRGQQVTLSCSPISGHRSVSWYQQTPGQGLQFLFEYFSETQRNKGNFPGRFSGRQFSNSRSEMNVSTLELGDSALYLCASSFEGARKKLFFGSGTQLSVL.

This chain links TRBV19 with TRBJ1-1; maybe TRBD1 (5 bases). V lost 3 bases to trimming and J lost 6 bases, with 11 bases between them. CDR1 is LNHDA, CDR2 SQIVND, per germline (reference sequence). The CDR3 sequence is 13 residues long. The CDR3 region has the DNA TGTGCCAGTAGTATCATAGGACATGCTGAAGCTTTCTTT. The encoded protein is CASSIIGHAEAFF. Based on the CDR3 plus reference TRBV19 and TRBJ1-1, the full variable domain is DGGITQSPKYLFRKEGQNVTLSCEQNLNHDAMYWYRQDPGQGLRLIYYSQIVNDFQKGDIAEGYSVSREKKESFPLTVTSAQKNPTAFYLCASSIIGHAEAFFGQGTRLTVV.